The clone carrying this TCR beta chain was recorded a few times. This record belongs to a study of blood T cell repertoires in COVID-19. The CDR3 sequence is 16 residues long. The junction had 19 bases not matched to a gene; V was cut back by 3 bases and J by 11 bases. CDR1 DFQATT and CDR2 SNEGSKA come from the germline V gene (reference sequence). Libraries were prepared by immunoSEQ multiplex PCR; TCRdb keeps only in-frame clonotypes and omits some of them. Of roughly 310,000 clones listed, 85% to 90% are singletons. The V call is TRBV20-1, the J call TRBJ1-5; 7 bases are shared with TRBD1. This clonotype originated in a woman aged 25 to 39 with COVID-19, enrolled during active disease. Input material: peripheral blood. In nucleotides, the CDR3 is TGCAGTGCTAGTGGGCAGGGGGGCTTTTCCAATCTAGCCCAGCATTTT. Amino acid sequence: CSASGQGGFSNLAQHF.